This paragraph reports one T cell receptor (beta chain). The data were taken from a study of blood T cell repertoires in COVID-19. On the study more broadly: The United States, Italy and Spain were the sources of the acute and convalescent COVID-19 samples. T cells, B-cell-depleted T cells, or PBMCs provided the cDNA or gDNA that served as material.

In the study's own analysis: Amplifying reference gene primers gave estimates of nucleated cell counts. Some clones are missing from TCRdb's copy, which holds only in-frame ones; the method was immunoSEQ multiplex PCR. That table furnishes V, J and clone size, whereas the DNA furnished D and trimming. The sample lists 150,000 to 200,000 clones; about 88% were seen once. From germline, CDR1 is SQVTM and CDR2 ANQGSEA. The CDR3 has 12 residues. V lost 4 bases, J lost 2 bases, and 9 bases lay in between. The specimen was peripheral blood. The receptor was derived from a woman aged 80 or over with acute or convalescent COVID-19. The chain links TRBV29-1 to TRBJ2-7; D is possibly TRBD1 (5 bases). CDR3 residues: CSVVADTYEQYF. DNA of the CDR3: TGCAGCGTTGTCGCGGACACCTACGAGCAGTACTTC.